This TCR beta chain is from a study of blood T cell repertoires in COVID-19. About the study: Acute and convalescent COVID-19 specimens originated in the United States, Italy and Spain. Nucleic acid was either cDNA or gDNA, and it came from T cells, B-cell-depleted T cells, or PBMCs.

Clones were sequenced by immunoSEQ multiplex PCR, and TCRdb holds only the in-frame ones, with some missing. Of about 210,000 clones listed, 84% were seen once; the top ten hold 7.5% to 9%. Seattle's enrolled individuals joined amid active infection and were then monitored longitudinally. Trimming cost V 4 bases and J 3 bases; bases outside gene matches: 14. This CDR3 is 17 amino acids long. CDR1 and CDR2 (germline): ENHRY, SYGVKD. The receptor was isolated from a woman aged 80 or over with COVID-19, enrolled during active disease. The sequencing input was peripheral blood. V usage is TRBV10-3 and J usage is TRBJ2-7, with 8 positions matching TRBD2. The CDR3 bases are TGTGCCATCAGTGCCCCTAGCGGGCAAATTTATTTCTACGAGCAGTACTTC. Protein: CAISAPSGQIYFYEQYF.